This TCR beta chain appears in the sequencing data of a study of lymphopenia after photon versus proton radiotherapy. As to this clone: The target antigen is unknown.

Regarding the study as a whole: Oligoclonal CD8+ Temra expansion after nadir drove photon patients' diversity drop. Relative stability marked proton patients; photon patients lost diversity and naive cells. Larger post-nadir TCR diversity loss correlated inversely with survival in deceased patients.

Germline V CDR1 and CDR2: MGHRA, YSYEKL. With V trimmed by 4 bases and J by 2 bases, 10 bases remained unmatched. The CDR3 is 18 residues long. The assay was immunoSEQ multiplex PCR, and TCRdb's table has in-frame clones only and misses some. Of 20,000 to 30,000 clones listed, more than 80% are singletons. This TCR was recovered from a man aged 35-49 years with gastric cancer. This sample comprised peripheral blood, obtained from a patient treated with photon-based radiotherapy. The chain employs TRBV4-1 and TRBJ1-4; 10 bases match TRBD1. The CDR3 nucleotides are TGCGCCAGCAGCCGAGAGGGGACAGGGGTATTGACTAATGAAAAACTGTTTTTT. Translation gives CASSREGTGVLTNEKLFF.